The sequence of this T cell receptor (beta chain) was determined in a study of vaccination and CD4 T cells after COVID-19. Study at large: Sampling post-COVID took place a median roughly 93 days after diagnosis (range 35 to 161). Overlapping peptides of the spike proteins of SARS-CoV-2, HCoV-NL63, HCoV-OC43 and HCoV-229E were used for cell stimulation.

Study results and limitations: Detection of a median roughly 83% of reactive clones in convalescent patients was confined to the period after vaccination.

V was pared by 7 bases and J by 2 bases, with 6 bases between. This CDR3 has 13 residues. Noted treatment: roughly nine-day PBMC culture with coronavirus spike peptide pools or control peptides (ViraFEST assay). Cultured CD4+ T cell DNA underwent sequencing with the Oncomine TCR Beta short-read assay. Cultured CD4+ T cells yielded the extracted genomic DNA. TCRdb reanalysed the PCR reads using MiXCR and keeps one entry per CDR3 protein. The repertoire has some 15,000 distinct CDR3 sequences, about 74% of them found once; the top ten carry around 15%. On this clonotype: Its antigen remains unknown.

This sequence originates from a human donor who had recovered from COVID-19. This chain links TRBV12-3 or TRBV12-4 with TRBJ1-6; no clear D. The sample was CD4+ T cells from blood, cultured in vitro. This chain's CDR3 is CASTLPYNSPLHF. The CDR3 DNA reads as TGTGCCAGCACCCTTCCCTATAATTCACCCCTCCACTTT.